This T cell receptor beta chain is drawn from a study of OX40 agonist ivuxolimab in advanced cancers. Study-wide context: Ivuxolimab was a fully human IgG2 agonistic monoclonal antibody targeting the costimulatory receptor OX40 (CD134). Of the approximately 53 patients in dose escalation, 19 had hepatocellular carcinoma, some 15 had melanoma, 9 had renal cell carcinoma and 9 had head and neck cancer. In the dose-escalation cohort, about four fifths of patients were male, and the mean age was 60 years with a range of roughly 23 to 90. Partial responses occurred in three dose-escalation patients, of whom one had hepatocellular carcinoma and two had cutaneous melanoma. The paper reports the monotherapy dose-escalation portion (N of about 51 patients) of the phase I ivuxolimab trial. Peripheral TCRbeta sequencing aimed to test whether ivuxolimab altered TCR sequence diversity and caused clonal T-cell expansion. Patients were allowed to have had prior anti-PD-1, anti-PD-L1 or anti-CTLA-4 therapy, and 40% of the dose-escalation patients had previously received checkpoint inhibitors. Intravenous ivuxolimab was administered to patients every 2 weeks at six dose levels: 0.01, 0.1, 0.3, 1.5, 3 and 10 mg/kg.

This clone was seen just once. Its antigen is currently not known. No base qualities exist here, and no much larger clone lies one base off it. Genomic DNA was isolated from the sorted cells so that the TCRbeta CDR3 region could be sequenced. The immunoSEQ Assay was used for sequencing of TCRbeta CDR3 regions. In its TCRdb copy, this immuneACCESS table keeps in-frame sequences only and misses some clones. Where compared with another copy, unresolved V genes explain less than half of these, and the others have no known cause. This sample is represented by more than 75,000 clones; 70% to 85% of them were singletons. Clones ranked in the top ten supply around 5.8% of the sample. Reading the germline V gene gives CDR1 SGHRS and CDR2 YFSETQ. V is pruned by 4 bases and J by 4 bases, leaving 6 bases of the junction without a gene match. Inclusive of the bounding cysteine and phenylalanine, the CDR3 is 15 residues long. Only the CDR3 part of the read is kept: 45 bases, read in frame from the first base.

The research as a whole found: Low levels of normalized T-cell clonal expansion were also shown by some nonresponding patients. At doses of 0.1 to 3.0 mg/kg, clonal expansion of both CD4+ and CD8+ blood T cells was observed from baseline to week 6. After ivuxolimab, expanded clones were on average more numerous among CD8+ T cells than among CD4+ T cells. Partial responders in the 0.1-3.0 mg/kg groups had among the lowest normalized peripheral clonal expansion, especially among CD8+ T cells. The antigen specificity of the peripheral T cells that underwent clonal expansion was not determined.

The trial excluded patients who had a history of autoimmune disease or were on systemic immunosuppression. Peripheral blood for TCR sequencing was collected from all dose cohorts at baseline, on cycle 4 day 1, and on cycle 7 day 1. The samples were taken from a phase I, first-in-human, multicenter, open-label dose-escalation trial of ivuxolimab. Adults with locally advanced or metastatic melanoma, renal cell, hepatocellular, or head and neck squamous cell carcinoma were enrolled in the trial. Before TCR sequencing, CD4+ T cells and CD8+ T cells were sorted from peripheral blood as separate populations.

The sequence joins TRBV5-1 to TRBJ2-3; the central 10 bases match TRBD1. The receptor comes from an adult with an advanced solid tumor such as melanoma, head and neck, liver or kidney cancer. The sequenced sample was CD4+ or CD8+ T cells sorted from blood, obtained in a trial of the OX40 agonist ivuxolimab. The DNA is TGCGCCAGCAGCCCCGGGACAGGGGTTCCAGATACGCAGTATTTT. This codes for CASSPGTGVPDTQYF.